This TCR beta chain was sequenced in a study of shared clonotypes between healthy human individuals. Study results and limitations: In having few donors, the study represented limited genetic and exposure-history diversity.

The CDR3 covers 12 residues. Trimming cost V 5 bases and J 6 bases, with 10 bases left between them. Per the germline V gene, CDR1 is MNHEY and CDR2 is SMNVEV (reference sequence). Deep was the level at which the assay was run. Sorted subsets were amplified in replicate PCRs using around 200 ng DNA, about 30,000 T cell genomes. Sequencing used immunoSEQ multiplex PCR; TCRdb keeps in-frame clones, though not all of them. The sample contains some 2.1 million clones, approximately 94% of which appear only once. Cells designated naive CD8 were CD45RO-negative and were positively selected for CCR7, with terminally differentiated effector memory CD45RA+ cells excluded. A remark on this clone: Its antigen is undetermined.

The source is a man younger than 35 in good health. The chain joins TRBV27 to TRBJ1-1; no reliable D call. The source material was naive CD8+ T cells sorted from blood. For the CDR3, the DNA is TGTGCCAGCAGTGGCGTTGCGGCTGAAGCTTTCTTT. Amino acid sequence: CASSGVAAEAFF.